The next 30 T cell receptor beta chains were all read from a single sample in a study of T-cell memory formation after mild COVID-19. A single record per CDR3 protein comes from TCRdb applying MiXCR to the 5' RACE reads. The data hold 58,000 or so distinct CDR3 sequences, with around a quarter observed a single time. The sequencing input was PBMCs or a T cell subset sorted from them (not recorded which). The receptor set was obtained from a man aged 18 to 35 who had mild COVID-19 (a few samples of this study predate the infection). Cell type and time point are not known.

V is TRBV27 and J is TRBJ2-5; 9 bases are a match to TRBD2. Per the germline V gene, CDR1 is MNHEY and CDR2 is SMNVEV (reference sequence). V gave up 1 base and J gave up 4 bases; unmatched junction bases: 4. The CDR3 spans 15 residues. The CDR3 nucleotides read TGTGCCAGCAGTTTATGGCGGGGGGGCCTAGAGACCCAGTACTTC. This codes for CASSLWRGGLETQYF.

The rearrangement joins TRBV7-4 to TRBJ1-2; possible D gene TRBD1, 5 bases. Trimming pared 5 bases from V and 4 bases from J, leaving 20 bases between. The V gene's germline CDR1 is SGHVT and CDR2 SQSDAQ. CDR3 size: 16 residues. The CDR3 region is CASSARRQGDLYGYTF. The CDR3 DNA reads TGTGCCAGCAGCGCCAGACGGCAGGGTGATCTCTATGGCTACACCTTC.

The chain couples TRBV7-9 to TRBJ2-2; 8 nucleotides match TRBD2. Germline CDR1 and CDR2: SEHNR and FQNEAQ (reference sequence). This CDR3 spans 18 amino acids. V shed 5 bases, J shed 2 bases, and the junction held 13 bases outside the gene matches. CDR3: CASSRIAGRNLNTGELFF. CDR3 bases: TGTGCCAGCAGCCGTATAGCGGGGAGGAATTTAAACACCGGGGAGCTGTTTTTT.

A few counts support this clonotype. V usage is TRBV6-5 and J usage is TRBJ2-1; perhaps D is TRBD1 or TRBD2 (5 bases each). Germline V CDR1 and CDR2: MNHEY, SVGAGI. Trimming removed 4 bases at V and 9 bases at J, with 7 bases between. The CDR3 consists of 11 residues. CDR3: CASSWGSEQFF. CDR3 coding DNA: TGTGCCAGCAGTTGGGGGAGTGAGCAGTTCTTC.

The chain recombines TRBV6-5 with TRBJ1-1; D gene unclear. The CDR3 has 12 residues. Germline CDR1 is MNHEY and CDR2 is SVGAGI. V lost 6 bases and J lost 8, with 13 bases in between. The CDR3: CASRNPRLEAFF. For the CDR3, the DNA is TGTGCCAGCAGGAACCCACGGCTCGAAGCTTTCTTT.

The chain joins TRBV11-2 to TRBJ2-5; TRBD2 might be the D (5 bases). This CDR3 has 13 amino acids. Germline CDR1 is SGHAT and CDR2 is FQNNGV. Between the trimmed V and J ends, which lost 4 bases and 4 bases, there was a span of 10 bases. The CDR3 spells CASSSDLVETQYF. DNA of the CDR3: TGTGCCAGCAGCTCGGACTTGGTAGAGACCCAGTACTTC.

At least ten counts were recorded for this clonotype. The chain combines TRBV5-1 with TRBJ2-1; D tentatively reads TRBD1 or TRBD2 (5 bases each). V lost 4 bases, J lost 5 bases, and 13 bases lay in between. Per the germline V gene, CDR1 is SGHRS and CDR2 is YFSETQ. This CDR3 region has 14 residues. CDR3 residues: CASSLGTVHNEQFF. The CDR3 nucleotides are TGCGCCAGCAGCCTCGGGACGGTCCACAATGAGCAGTTCTTC.

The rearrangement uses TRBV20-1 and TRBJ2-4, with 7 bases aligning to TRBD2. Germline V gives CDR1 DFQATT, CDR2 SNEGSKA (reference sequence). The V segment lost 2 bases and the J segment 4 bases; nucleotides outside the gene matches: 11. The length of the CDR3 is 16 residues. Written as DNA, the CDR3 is TGCAGTGCTAGATCCCCATGGTGGGGGGGTAAAAACATTCAGTACTTC. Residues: CSARSPWWGGKNIQYF.

CDR3 bases: TGTGCCAGCAGCACATATGGCGGCAGGAACTATGGCTACACCTTC. Its protein product is CASSTYGGRNYGYTF. The chain couples TRBV27 to TRBJ1-2; D uncertain. V lost 6 bases and J 2 bases, leaving 16 bases between the germline ends. The CDR3 covers 15 residues. Germline V lookup: CDR1 MNHEY, CDR2 SMNVEV (reference sequence).

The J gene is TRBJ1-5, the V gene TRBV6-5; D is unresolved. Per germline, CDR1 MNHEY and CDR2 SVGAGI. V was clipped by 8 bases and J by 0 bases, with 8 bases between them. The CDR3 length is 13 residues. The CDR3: CASGHRSNQPQHF. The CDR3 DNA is TGTGCCAGCGGCCACCGTAGCAATCAGCCCCAGCATTTT.

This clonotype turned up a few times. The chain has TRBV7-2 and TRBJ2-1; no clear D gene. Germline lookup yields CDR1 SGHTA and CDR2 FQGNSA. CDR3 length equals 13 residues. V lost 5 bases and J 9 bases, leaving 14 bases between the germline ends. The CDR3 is CASSQYFFGEQFF. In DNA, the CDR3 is TGTGCCAGCAGCCAATACTTCTTCGGTGAGCAGTTCTTC.

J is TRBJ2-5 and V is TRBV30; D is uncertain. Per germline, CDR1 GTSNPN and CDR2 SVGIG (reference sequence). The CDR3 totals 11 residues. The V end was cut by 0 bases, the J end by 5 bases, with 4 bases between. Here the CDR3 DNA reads TGTGCCTGGAGTGTTCGGGAGACCCAGTACTTC. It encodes CAWSVRETQYF.

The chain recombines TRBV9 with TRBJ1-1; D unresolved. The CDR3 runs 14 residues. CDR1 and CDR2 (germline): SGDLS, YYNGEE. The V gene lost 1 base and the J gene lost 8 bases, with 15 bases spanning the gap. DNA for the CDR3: TGTGCCAGCAGCGTAACGGACGCCCTGGGGGAAGCTTTCTTT. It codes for CASSVTDALGEAFF.

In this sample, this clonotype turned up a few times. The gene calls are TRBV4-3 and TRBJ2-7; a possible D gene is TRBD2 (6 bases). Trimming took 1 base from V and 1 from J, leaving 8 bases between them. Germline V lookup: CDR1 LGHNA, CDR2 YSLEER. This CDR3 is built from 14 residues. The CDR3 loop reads CASSQAGGSYEQYF. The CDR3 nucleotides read TGCGCCAGCAGCCAAGCCGGGGGTTCCTACGAGCAGTACTTC.

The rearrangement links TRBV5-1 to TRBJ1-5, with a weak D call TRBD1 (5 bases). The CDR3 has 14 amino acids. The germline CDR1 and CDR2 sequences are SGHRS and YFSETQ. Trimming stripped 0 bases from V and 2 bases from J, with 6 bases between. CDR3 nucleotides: TGCGCCAGCAGCTTGGGGGGGGGCAATCAGCCCCAGCATTTT. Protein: CASSLGGGNQPQHF.

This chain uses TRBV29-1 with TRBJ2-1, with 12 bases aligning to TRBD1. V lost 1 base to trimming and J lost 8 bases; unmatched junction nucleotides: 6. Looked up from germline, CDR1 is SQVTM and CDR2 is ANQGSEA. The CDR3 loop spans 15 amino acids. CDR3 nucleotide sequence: TGCAGCGTTGAAGGGGCGGGACAGGGGGCCGATGAGCAGTTCTTC. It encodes CSVEGAGQGADEQFF.

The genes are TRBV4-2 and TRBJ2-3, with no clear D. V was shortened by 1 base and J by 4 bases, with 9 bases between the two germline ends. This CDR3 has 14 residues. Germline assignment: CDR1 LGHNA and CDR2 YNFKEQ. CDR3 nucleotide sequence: TGTGCCAGCAGCCAAGCGGTCTCCTCAGATACGCAGTATTTT. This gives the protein CASSQAVSSDTQYF.

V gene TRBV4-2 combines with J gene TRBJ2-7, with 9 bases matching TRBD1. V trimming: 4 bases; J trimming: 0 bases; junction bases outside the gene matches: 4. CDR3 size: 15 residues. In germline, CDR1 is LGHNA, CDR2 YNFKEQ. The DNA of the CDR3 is TGTGCCAGCAGCCGAGGACAGGGGAGCTCCTACGAGCAGTACTTC. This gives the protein CASSRGQGSSYEQYF.

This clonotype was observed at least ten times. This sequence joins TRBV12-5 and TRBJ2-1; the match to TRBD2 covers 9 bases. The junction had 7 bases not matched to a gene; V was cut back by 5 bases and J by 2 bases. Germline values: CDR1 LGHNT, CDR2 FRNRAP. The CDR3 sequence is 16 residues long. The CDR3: CASGDIAGDPYNEQFF. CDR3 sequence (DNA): TGTGCTAGTGGTGATATAGCGGGGGATCCCTACAATGAGCAGTTCTTC.

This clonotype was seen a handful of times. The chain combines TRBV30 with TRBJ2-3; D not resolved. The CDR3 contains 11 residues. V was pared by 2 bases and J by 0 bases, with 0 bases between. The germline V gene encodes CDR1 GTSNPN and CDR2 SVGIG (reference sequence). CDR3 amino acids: CAWSSTDTQYF. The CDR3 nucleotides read TGTGCCTGGAGTAGCACAGATACGCAGTATTTT.

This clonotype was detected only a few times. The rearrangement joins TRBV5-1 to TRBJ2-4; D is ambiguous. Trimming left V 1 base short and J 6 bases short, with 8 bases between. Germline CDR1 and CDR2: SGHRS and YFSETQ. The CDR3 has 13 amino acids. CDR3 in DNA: TGCGCCAGCAGCTTGTCTCCGGGAAACATTCAGTACTTC. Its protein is CASSLSPGNIQYF.

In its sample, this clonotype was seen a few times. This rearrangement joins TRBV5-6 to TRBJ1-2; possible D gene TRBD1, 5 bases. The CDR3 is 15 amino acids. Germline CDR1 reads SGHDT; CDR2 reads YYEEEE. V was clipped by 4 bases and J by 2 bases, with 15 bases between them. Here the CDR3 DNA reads TGTGCCAGCAGCATTTTTACCGGGACCAACTATGGCTACACCTTC. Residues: CASSIFTGTNYGYTF. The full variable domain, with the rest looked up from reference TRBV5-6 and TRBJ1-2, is DAGVTQSPTHLIKTRGQQVTLRCSPKSGHDTVSWYQQALGQGPQFIFQYYEEEERQRGNFPDRFSGHQFPNYSSELNVNALLLGDSALYLCASSIFTGTNYGYTFGSGTRLTVV.

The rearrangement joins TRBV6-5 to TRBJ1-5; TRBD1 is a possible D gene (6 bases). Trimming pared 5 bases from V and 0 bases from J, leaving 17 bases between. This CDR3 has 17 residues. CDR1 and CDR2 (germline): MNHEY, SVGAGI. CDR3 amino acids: CASSPRGSGYSNQPQHF. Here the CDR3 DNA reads TGTGCCAGCAGTCCTAGGGGGTCTGGCTATAGCAATCAGCCCCAGCATTTT.

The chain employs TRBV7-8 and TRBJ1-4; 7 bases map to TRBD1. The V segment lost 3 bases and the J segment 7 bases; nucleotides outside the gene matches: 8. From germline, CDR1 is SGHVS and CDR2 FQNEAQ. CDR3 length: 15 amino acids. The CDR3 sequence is CASSLSQGEGEKLFF. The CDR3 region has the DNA TGTGCCAGCAGCTTGAGTCAGGGGGAGGGTGAAAAACTGTTTTTT.

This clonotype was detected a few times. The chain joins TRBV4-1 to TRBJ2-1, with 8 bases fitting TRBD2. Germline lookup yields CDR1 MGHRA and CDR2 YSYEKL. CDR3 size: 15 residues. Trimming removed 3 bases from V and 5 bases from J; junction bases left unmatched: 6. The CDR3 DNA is TGCGCCAGCAGCCAGGGGACGGGGGGGAACAATGAGCAGTTCTTC. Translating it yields CASSQGTGGNNEQFF.

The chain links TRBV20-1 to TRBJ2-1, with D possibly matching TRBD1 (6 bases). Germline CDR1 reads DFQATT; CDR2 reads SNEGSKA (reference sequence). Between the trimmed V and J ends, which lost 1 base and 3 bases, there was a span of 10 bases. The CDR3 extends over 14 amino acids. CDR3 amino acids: CSARGQAFYNEQFF. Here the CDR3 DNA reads TGCAGTGCTAGAGGACAGGCCTTCTACAATGAGCAGTTCTTC.

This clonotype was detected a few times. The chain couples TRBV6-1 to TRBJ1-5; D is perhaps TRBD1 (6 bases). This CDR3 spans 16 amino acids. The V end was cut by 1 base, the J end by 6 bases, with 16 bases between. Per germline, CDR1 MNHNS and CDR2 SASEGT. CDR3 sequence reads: CASSEVGRGPSQPQHF. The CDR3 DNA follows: TGTGCCAGCAGTGAAGTAGGCAGGGGCCCCAGTCAGCCCCAGCATTTT.

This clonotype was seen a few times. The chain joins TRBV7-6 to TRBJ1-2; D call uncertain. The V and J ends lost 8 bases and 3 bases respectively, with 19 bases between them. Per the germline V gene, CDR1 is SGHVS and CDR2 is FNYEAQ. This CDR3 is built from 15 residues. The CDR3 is CASGPDPAYDYGYTF. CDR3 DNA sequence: TGTGCCAGCGGGCCTGACCCCGCCTATGACTATGGCTACACCTTC. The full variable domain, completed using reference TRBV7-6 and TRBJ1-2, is GAGVSQSPRYKVTKRGQDVALRCDPISGHVSLYWYRQALGQGPEFLTYFNYEAQQDKSGLPNDRFSAERPEGSISTLTIQRTEQRDSAMYRCASGPDPAYDYGYTFGSGTRLTVV.

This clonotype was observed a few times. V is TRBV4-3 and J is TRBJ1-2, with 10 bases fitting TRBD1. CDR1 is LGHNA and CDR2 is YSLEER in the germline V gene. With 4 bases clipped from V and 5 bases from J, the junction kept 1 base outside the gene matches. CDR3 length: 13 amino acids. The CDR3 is CASSPGQGYGYTF. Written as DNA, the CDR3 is TGCGCCAGCAGCCCGGGACAGGGGTATGGCTACACCTTC.

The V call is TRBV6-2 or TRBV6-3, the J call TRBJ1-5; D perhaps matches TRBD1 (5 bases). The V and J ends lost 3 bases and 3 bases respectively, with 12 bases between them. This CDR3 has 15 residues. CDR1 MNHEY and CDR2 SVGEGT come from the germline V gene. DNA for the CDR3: TGTGCCAGCAGTTATCTAGGGGCTCCCAATCAGCCCCAGCATTTT. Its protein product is CASSYLGAPNQPQHF.